At least ten counts were recorded for the clone carrying this TCR beta chain. What it binds is unknown. This sample stems from a study of identical twins. Study results and caveats: Within monozygotic twins, out-of-frame TCR alpha sharing was underestimated by the models. Cord blood's abundant beta clonotypes had fewer insertions, unlike memory repertoires.

TCRdb ran MiXCR on the 5' RACE reads and lists one entry per CDR3 protein. The sample yields 500,000 to 700,000 distinct CDR3 sequences, about 7% seen once. The same sample was also used in a study of yellow fever vaccine responses in identical twins.

The sample taken for sequencing was PBMCs. This clonotype originated in a woman younger than 35 in good health.

CDR3 in DNA: TGTGCCAGCAGCCCTGCGGCGGGAGAAGACAATGAGCAGTTCTTC. Residues: CASSPAAGEDNEQFF. V gene TRBV28 combines with J gene TRBJ2-1; TRBD2 matches 7 bases. V dropped 6 bases and J dropped 5; count of bases not matched to a gene: 10. CDR1 and CDR2 (germline): MDHEN, SYDVKM. The length of the CDR3 is 15 residues.